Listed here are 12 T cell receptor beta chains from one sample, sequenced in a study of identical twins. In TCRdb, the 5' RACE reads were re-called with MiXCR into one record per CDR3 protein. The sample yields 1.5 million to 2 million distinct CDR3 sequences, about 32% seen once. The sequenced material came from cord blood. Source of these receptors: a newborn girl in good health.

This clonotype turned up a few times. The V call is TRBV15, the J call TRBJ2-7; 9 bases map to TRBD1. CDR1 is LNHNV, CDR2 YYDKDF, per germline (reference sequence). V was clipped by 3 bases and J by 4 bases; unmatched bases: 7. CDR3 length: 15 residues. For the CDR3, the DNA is TGTGCCACCAGCAGGCCCGGGACAGGGTCGTACGAGCAGTACTTC. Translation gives CATSRPGTGSYEQYF.

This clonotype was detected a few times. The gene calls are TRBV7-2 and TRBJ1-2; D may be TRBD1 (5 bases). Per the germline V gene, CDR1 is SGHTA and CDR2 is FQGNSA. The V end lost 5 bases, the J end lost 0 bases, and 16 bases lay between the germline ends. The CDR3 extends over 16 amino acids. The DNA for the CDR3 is TGTGCCAGCAGCCGTCAGCTGGGAGGGGCTAACTATGGCTACACCTTC. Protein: CASSRQLGGANYGYTF.

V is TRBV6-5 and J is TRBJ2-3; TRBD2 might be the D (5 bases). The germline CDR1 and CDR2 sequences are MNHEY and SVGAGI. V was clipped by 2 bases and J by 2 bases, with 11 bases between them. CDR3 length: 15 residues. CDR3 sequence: CASSYRGFHTDTQYF. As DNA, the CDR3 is TGTGCCAGCAGTTACAGAGGGTTTCACACAGATACGCAGTATTTT.

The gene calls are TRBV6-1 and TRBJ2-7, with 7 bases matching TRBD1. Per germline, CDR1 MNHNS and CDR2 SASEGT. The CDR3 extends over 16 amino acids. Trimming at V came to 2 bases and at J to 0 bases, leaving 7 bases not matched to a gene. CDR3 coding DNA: TGTGCCAGCAGTGAAACCCCCACAGGGGCCTCCTACGAGCAGTACTTC. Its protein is CASSETPTGASYEQYF.

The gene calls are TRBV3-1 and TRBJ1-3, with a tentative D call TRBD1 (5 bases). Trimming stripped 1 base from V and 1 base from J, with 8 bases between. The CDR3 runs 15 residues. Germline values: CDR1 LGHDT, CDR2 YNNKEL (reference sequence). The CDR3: CASSQGGRSGNTIYF. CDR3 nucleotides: TGTGCCAGCAGCCAAGGGGGGAGGTCTGGAAACACCATATATTTT.

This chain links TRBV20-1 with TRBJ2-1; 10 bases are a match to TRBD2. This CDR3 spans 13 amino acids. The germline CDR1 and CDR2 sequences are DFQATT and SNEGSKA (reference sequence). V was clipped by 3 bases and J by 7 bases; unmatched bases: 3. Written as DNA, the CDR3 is TGCAGTGCTAGTAGGGGACTAGCGAATGAGCAGTTCTTC. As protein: CSASRGLANEQFF.

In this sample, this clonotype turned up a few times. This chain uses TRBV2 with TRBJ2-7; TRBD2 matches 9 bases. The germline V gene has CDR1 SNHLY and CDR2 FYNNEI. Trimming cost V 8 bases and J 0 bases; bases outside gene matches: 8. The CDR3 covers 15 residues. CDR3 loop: CASVSGGSLSYEQYF. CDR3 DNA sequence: TGTGCCAGCGTAAGCGGGGGGTCTCTCTCCTACGAGCAGTACTTC.

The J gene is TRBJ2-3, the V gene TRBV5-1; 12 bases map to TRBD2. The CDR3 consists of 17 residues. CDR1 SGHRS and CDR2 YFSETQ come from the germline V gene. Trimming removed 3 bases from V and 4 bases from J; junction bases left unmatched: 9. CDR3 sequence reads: CASSSASTSGGPDTQYF. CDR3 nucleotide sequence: TGCGCCAGCAGCTCCGCGTCGACTAGCGGGGGACCAGATACGCAGTATTTT. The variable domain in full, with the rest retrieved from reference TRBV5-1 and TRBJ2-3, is KAGVTQTPRYLIKTRGQQVTLSCSPISGHRSVSWYQQTPGQGLQFLFEYFSETQRNKGNFPGRFSGRQFSNSRSEMNVSTLELGDSALYLCASSSASTSGGPDTQYFGPGTRLTVL.

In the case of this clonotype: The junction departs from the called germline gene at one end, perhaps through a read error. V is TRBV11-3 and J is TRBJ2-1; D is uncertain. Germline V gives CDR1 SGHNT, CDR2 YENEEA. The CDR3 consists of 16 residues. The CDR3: CVSSLGGGSSYNEQFF. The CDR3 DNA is TGTGTCAGCAGCTTAGGTGGTGGAAGCTCCTACAATGAGCAGTTCTTC.

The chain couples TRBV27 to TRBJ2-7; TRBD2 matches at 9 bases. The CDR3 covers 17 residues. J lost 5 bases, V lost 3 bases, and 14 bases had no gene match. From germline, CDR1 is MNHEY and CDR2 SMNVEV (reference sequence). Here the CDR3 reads CASSFLGAAGGSHEQYF. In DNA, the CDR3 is TGTGCCAGCAGTTTTCTCGGGGCGGCGGGAGGGTCCCACGAGCAGTACTTC.

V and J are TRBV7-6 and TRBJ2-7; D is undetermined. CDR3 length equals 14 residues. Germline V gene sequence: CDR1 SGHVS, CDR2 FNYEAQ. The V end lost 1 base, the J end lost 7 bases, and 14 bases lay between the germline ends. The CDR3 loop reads CASSLGGNYNEQYF. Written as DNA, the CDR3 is TGTGCCAGCAGCTTAGGTGGGAACTACAATGAGCAGTACTTC.

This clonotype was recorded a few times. The CDR3: CATSATGLAGTDTQYF. The CDR3 DNA reads as TGTGCCACCAGTGCTACTGGACTAGCGGGCACAGATACGCAGTATTTT. The chain is built from TRBV24-1 and TRBJ2-3; 10 nucleotides line up with TRBD2. Germline CDR1 is KGHDR and CDR2 is SFDVKD. This CDR3 region has 16 residues. V shed 5 bases, J shed 1 base, and the junction held 5 bases outside the gene matches.